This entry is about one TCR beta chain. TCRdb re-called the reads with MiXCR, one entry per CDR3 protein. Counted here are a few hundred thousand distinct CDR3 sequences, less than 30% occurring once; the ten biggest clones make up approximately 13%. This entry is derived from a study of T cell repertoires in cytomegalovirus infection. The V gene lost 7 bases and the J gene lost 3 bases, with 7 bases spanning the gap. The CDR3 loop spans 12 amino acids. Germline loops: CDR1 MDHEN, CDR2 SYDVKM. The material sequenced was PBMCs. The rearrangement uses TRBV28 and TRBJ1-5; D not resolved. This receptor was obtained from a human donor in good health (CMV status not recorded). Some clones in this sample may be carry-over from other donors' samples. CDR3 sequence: CASTSFNQPQHF. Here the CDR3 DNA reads TGTGCCAGCACCTCGTTCAATCAGCCCCAGCATTTT. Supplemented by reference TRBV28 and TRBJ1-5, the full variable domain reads DVKVTQSSRYLVKRTGEKVFLECVQDMDHENMFWYRQDPGLGLRLIYFSYDVKMKEKGDIPEGYSVSREKKERFSLILESASTNQTSMYLCASTSFNQPQHFGDGTRLSIL.